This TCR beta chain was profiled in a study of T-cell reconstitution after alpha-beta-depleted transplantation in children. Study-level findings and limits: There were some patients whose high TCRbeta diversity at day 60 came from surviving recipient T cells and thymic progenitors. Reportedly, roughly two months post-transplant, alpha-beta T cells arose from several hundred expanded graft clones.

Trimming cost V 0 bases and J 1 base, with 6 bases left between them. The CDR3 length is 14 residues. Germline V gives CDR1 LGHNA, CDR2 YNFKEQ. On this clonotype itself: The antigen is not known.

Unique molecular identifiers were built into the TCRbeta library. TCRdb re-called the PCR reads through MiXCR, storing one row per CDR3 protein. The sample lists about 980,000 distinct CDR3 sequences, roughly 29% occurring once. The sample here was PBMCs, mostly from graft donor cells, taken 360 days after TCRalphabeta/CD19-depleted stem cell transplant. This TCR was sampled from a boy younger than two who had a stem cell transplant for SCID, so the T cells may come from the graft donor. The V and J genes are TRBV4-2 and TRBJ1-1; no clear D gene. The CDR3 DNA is TGTGCCAGCAGCCAAGACCCCAGGAACACTGAAGCTTTCTTT. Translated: CASSQDPRNTEAFF.